This T cell receptor beta chain was profiled in a study of cytomegalovirus exposure and HLA in healthy donors. Study-level points and caveats: Only CMV serostatus was available as immune exposure information. Altogether, 160 or so TCR beta chains were recorded as cytomegalovirus-associated.

For this clone: No antigen is known for it.

This PCR relied on a set of 60 Vbeta primers and 13 Jbeta primers. The repertoire was sequenced with immunoSEQ multiplex PCR; TCRdb's copy has only in-frame clones and lacks some. This sample yields about 160,000 clones, of which approximately 80% are seen a single time; around 13% belongs to the top ten. The CDR3 has 14 amino acids. Germline-derived CDR1 and CDR2 are MNHEY and SMNVEV (reference sequence). V dropped 6 bases and J dropped 5; count of bases not matched to a gene: 5. The sequenced material came from PBMCs. The chain employs TRBV27 and TRBJ2-2; 8 bases match TRBD2. This clonotype originated in a woman between 45 and 60 years old in good health and CMV-seronegative. The CDR3 sequence is CASSPLAGTGELFF. The CDR3 bases are TGTGCCAGCAGCCCCTTAGCGGGGACCGGGGAGCTGTTTTTT.